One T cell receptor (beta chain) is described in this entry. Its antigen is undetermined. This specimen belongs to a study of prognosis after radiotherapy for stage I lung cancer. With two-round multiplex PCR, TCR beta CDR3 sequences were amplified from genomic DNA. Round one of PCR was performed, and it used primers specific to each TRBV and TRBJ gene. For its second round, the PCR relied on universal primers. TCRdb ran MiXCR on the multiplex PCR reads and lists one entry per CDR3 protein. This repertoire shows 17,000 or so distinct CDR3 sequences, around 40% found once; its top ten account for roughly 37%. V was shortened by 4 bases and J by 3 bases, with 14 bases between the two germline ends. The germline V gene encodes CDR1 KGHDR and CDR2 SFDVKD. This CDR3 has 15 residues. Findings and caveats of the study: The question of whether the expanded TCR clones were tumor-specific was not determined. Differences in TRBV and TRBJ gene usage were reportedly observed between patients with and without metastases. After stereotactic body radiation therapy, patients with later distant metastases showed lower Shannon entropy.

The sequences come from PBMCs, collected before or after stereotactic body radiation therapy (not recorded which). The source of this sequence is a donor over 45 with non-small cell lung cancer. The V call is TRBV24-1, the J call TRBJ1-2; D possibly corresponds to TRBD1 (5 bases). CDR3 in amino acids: CATSDGGEVYYGYTF. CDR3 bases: TGTGCCACCAGTGACGGGGGGGAGGTATACTATGGCTACACCTTC.